This is a list of T cell receptor beta chains from one sample in a study of cytomegalovirus exposure and HLA in healthy donors. Clones were read by immunoSEQ multiplex PCR, and TCRdb kept only the in-frame ones, dropping some. The listing records over 100,000 clones. Sequenced material: PBMCs. The receptors derive from a man aged 18 to 30 in good health and CMV-seronegative. The CDR3 runs from the conserved cysteine through the conserved F or W. The D gene is left open where the match is weak.

NA	TRBV19	TRBJ1-1	CASSIGFSELNTEAFF
TRBD1	TRBV6-5	TRBJ2-7	CASRETGGNPYEQYF
NA	TRBV27	TRBJ2-1	CASSYGRAGEQFF
NA	TRBV5-1	TRBJ2-5	CASSLSSREEETQYF
TRBD1	TRBV28	TRBJ1-3	CATFPGTAGNTIYF
NA	TRBV18	TRBJ1-1	CASSPSQKNTEAFF
NA	TRBV28	TRBJ2-1	CASSTKDSISTILEQFF
TRBD1	TRBV6-1	TRBJ1-2	CASSVGTGGSYGYTF
NA	TRBV23-1	TRBJ1-1	CASSRGGGQNTEAFF
NA	TRBV28	TRBJ1-2	CASSFADGYTF
NA	TRBV25-1	TRBJ2-3	CASTGTWADTQYF
TRBD2	TRBV19	TRBJ2-5	CASSITPRGGETQYF
TRBD2	TRBV10-3	TRBJ2-7	CAISSRLAGDLYEQYF
NA	TRBV30	TRBJ1-5	CAWSTRVGQPQHF
NA	TRBV29-1	TRBJ1-6	CSARTGGDSPLHF
TRBD2	TRBV7-9	TRBJ2-1	CASSPLGAGMQFF
NA	TRBV7-2	TRBJ2-7	CASSPRGGLEQYF
NA	TRBV14	TRBJ2-5	CASSAQETQYF
TRBD1	TRBV6-4	TRBJ1-2	CASSGTTTGAGYTF
NA	TRBV19	TRBJ1-2	CASSTGADKFYGYTF
NA	TRBV19	TRBJ2-5	CASSFGRGATQETQYF